This TCR beta chain is drawn from a study of T cell responses to AZD1222 COVID-19 vaccine. This CDR3 is built from 14 residues. Trimming pared 9 bases from V and 2 bases from J, leaving 15 bases between. Per the germline V gene, CDR1 is LNHNV and CDR2 is YYDKDF (reference sequence). Libraries were prepared by immunoSEQ multiplex PCR; TCRdb keeps only in-frame clonotypes and omits some of them. Of over 150,000 clones detected, 88% appear once; the ten largest clones hold roughly 2.9%. J is TRBJ2-3 and V is TRBV15; D call uncertain. This sequence originates from an adult in good health. Material: peripheral blood, obtained on day 0 of AZD1222 vaccination. The CDR3 sequence: CATKGDSTTDTQYF. The CDR3 nucleotides read TGTGCCACAAAGGGTGATAGTACCACAGATACGCAGTATTTT.